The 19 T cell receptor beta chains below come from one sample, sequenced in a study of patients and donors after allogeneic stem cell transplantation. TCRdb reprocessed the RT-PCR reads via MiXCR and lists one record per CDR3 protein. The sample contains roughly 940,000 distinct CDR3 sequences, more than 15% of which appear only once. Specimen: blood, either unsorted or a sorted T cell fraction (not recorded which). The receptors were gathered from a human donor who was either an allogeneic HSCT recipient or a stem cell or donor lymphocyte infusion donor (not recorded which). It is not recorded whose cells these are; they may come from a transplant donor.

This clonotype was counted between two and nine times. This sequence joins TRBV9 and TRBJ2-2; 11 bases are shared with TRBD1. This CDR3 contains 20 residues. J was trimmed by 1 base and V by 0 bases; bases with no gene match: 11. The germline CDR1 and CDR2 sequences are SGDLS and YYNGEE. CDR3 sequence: CASSVATVGQGAGNTGELFF. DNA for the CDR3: TGTGCCAGCAGCGTAGCTACAGTCGGACAGGGGGCTGGGAACACCGGGGAGCTGTTTTTT.

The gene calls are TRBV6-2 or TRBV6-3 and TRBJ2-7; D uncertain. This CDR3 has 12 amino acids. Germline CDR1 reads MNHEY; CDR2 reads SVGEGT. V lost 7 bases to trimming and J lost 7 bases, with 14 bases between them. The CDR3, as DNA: TGTGCCAGCACCACTTCCCGGATTGAGCAGTACTTC. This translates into CASTTSRIEQYF.

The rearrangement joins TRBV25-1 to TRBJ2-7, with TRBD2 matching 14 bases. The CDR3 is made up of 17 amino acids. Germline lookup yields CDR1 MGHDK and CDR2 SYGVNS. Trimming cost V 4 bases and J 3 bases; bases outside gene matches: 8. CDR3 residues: CASSVELGLAGVYEQYF. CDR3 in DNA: TGTGCCAGCAGTGTGGAACTGGGACTAGCGGGGGTCTACGAGCAGTACTTC.

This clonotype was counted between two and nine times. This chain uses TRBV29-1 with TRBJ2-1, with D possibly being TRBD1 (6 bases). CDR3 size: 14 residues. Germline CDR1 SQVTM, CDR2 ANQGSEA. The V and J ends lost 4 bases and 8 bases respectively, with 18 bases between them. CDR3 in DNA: TGCAGCGTTGTGCAGGGGAGAAGGATCGATGAGCAGTTCTTC. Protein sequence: CSVVQGRRIDEQFF.

The DNA of the CDR3 is TGCGCCAGCGGGACAGAGGATAATTCACCCCTCCACTTT. Translation: CASGTEDNSPLHF. This sequence joins TRBV5-1 and TRBJ1-6; 7 positions agree with TRBD1. The V gene's germline CDR1 is SGHRS and CDR2 YFSETQ. The CDR3 spans 13 residues. V was clipped by 7 bases and J by 5 bases; unmatched bases: 3.

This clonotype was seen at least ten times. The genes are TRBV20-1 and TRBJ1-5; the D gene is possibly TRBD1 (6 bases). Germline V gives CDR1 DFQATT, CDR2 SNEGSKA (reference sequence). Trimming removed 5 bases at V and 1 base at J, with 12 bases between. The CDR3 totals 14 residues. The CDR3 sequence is CSALDRRSNQPQHF. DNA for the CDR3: TGCAGTGCTCTGGACAGAAGGAGCAATCAGCCCCAGCATTTT.

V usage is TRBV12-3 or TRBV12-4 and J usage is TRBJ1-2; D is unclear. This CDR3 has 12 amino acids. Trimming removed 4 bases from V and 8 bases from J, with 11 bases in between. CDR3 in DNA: TGTGCCAGCAGTTGGGCCACGAAAGGCTACACCTTC. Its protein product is CASSWATKGYTF.

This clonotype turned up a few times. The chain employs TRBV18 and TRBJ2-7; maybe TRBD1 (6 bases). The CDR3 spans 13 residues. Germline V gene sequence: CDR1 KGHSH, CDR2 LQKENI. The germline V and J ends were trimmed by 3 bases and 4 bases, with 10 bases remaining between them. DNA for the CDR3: TGTGCCAGCTCACCGGGACAAAAGTACGAGCAGTACTTC. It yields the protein CASSPGQKYEQYF.

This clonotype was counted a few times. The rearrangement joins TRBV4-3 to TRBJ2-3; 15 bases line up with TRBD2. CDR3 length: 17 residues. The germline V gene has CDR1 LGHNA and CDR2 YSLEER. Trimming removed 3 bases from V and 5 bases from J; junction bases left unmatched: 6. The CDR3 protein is CASSQGPGLAGGDTQYF. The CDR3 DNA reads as TGCGCCAGCAGCCAGGGGCCGGGACTAGCGGGGGGAGATACGCAGTATTTT.

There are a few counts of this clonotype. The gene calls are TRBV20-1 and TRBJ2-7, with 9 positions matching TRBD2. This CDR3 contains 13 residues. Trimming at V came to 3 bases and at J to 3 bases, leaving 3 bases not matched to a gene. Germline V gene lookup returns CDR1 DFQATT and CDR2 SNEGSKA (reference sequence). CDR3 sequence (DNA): TGCAGTGCTAGTAGCGGGGGTATCTACGAGCAGTACTTC. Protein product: CSASSGGIYEQYF.

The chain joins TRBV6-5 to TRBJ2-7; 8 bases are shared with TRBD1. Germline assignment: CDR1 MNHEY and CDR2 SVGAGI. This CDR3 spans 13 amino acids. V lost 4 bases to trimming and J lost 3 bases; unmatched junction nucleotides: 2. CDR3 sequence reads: CASSWDRIYEQYF. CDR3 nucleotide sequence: TGTGCCAGCAGTTGGGACAGGATCTACGAGCAGTACTTC.

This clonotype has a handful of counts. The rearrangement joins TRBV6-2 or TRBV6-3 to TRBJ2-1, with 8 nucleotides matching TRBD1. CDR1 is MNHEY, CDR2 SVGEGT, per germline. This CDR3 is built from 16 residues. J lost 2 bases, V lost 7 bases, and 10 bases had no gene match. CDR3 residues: CASIGNTGGPYNEQFF. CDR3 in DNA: TGTGCCAGCATCGGAAATACAGGGGGACCCTACAATGAGCAGTTCTTC.

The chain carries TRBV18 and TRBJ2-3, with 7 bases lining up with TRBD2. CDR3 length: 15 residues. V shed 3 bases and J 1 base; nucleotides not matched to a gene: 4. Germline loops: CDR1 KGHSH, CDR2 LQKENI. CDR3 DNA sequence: TGTGCCAGCTCACCGATGGGGAGGGGCACAGATACGCAGTATTTT. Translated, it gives CASSPMGRGTDTQYF.

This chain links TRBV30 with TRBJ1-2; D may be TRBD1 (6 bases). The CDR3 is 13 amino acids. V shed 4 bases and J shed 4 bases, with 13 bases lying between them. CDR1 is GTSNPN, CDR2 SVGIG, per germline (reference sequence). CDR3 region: CAWTGAFPYGYTF. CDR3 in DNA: TGTGCCTGGACAGGGGCTTTCCCCTATGGCTACACCTTC.

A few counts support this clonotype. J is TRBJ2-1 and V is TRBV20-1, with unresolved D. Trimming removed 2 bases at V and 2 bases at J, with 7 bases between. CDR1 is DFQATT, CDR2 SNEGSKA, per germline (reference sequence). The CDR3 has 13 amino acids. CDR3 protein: CSARSRPYNEQFF. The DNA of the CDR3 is TGCAGTGCTAGATCGCGGCCCTACAATGAGCAGTTCTTC.

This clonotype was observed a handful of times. CDR3 sequence: CASSLTVGLGTDTQYF. The CDR3 DNA sequence: TGTGCCAGCAGCCTTACGGTGGGGCTGGGCACAGATACGCAGTATTTT. The rearrangement uses TRBV7-2 and TRBJ2-3; possibly TRBD1 for D (5 bases). Trimming shortened V by 5 bases and J by 1 base, and 16 bases separated the two germline ends. CDR3 length equals 16 residues. CDR1 is SGHTA and CDR2 is FQGNSA in the germline V gene.

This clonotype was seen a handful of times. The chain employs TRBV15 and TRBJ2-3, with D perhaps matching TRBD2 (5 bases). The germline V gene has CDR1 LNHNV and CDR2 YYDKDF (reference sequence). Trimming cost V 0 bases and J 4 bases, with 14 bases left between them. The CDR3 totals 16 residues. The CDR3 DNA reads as TGTGCCACCAGCAGAGACGATCTAGCTGGTCCAGATACGCAGTATTTT. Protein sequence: CATSRDDLAGPDTQYF.

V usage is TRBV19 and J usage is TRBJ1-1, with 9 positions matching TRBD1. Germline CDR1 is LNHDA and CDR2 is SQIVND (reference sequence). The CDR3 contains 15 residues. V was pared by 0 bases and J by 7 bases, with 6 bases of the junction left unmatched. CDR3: CASSIDGTGNDEAFF. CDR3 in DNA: TGTGCCAGTAGTATAGACGGGACAGGGAATGATGAAGCTTTCTTT.

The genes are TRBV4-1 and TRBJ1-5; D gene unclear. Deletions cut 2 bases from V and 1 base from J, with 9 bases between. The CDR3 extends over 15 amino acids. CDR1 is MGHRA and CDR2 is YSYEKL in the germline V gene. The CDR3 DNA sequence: TGCGCCAGCAGCCAACGTCTAGGGAGCAATCAGCCCCAGCATTTT. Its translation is CASSQRLGSNQPQHF.